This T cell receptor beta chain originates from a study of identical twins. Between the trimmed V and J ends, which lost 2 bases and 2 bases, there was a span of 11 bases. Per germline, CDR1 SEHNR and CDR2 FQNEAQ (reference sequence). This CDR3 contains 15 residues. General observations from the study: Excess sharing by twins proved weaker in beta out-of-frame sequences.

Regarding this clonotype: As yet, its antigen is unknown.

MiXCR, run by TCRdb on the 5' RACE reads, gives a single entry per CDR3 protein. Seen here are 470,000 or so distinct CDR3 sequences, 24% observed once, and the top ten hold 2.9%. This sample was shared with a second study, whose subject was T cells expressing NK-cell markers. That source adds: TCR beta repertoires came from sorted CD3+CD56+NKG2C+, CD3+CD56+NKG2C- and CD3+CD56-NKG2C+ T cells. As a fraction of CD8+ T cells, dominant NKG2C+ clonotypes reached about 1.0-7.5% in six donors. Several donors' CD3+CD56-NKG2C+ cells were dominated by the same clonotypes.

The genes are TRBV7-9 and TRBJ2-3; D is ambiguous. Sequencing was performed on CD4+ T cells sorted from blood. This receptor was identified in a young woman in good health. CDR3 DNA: TGTGCCAGCAGCTTATTGTACCCAACCACAGATACGCAGTATTTT. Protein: CASSLLYPTTDTQYF.